This T cell receptor beta chain was identified during a study of identifying expanded T cells in peripheral blood. For this clone: What it binds is unknown.

This table comes from immunoSEQ multiplex PCR, and its TCRdb copy is limited to in-frame clones, with some not included. The sample consists of 100,000 to 150,000 clones, around four fifths of them appearing once. The study, taken as a whole, reports: Variance in clone template counts between roughly 2-week samples significantly increased with total template count across all healthy donors. Over about two and four weeks, about 15 and 18 clones changed, versus 1.2 between replicates.

This CDR3 region has 14 residues. From germline, CDR1 is MGHDK and CDR2 SYGVNS. The V gene end was trimmed by 4 bases and the J gene end by 4 bases; junction bases not matched to a gene: 5. Healthy donors had no documented immune events, such as infections, while sampled. This sequence joins TRBV25-1 and TRBJ2-5, with 8 bases matching TRBD2. What was sequenced was blood. The TCR originated in a person aged 18 to 70 in good health. This chain's CDR3 is CASSAGLAGETQYF. CDR3 bases: TGTGCCAGCAGTGCGGGGCTAGCGGGAGAGACCCAGTACTTC.